These 32 T cell receptor beta chains were all obtained from the same sample, sequenced in a study of blood T cell repertoires in COVID-19. The data were produced by immunoSEQ multiplex PCR, yet TCRdb's version contains in-frame clones alone and is incomplete. Found here are some 320,000 clones, more than 90% of them singletons; the top ten hold 2% to 3%. Sequencing used PBMCs or T cells enriched from blood (not recorded which). The receptors shown here come from a man aged 55 to 70 who had recovered from COVID-19.

This clone has a handful of counts. The chain uses TRBV2 and TRBJ2-1; 11 bases match TRBD2. Germline lookup yields CDR1 SNHLY and CDR2 FYNNEI. The ends lost 6 bases at V and 3 bases at J; junction bases unmatched: 7. The CDR3 has 16 residues. The CDR3 DNA follows: TGTGCCAGCAGCTACCCGACTAGCGGGGACTACAATGAGCAGTTCTTC. Its translation: CASSYPTSGDYNEQFF.

The chain recombines TRBV4-3 with TRBJ2-7; 9 bases line up with TRBD1. V lost 0 bases, J lost 3 bases, and 6 bases stayed unmatched. CDR1 and CDR2 from the germline V gene are LGHNA and YSLEER. The CDR3 runs to 16 residues. Written as DNA, the CDR3 is TGCGCCAGCAGCCAAGATACGGGGACAGGGAACTACGAGCAGTACTTC. This sequence encodes CASSQDTGTGNYEQYF.

This chain links TRBV7-6 with TRBJ2-2; D is ambiguous. This CDR3 contains 13 residues. Germline CDR1 and CDR2: SGHVS and FNYEAQ. V was shortened by 3 bases and J by 5 bases, with 7 bases between the two germline ends. The CDR3 DNA sequence: TGTGCCAGCAGCTTTTCCAGGACCGGGGAGCTGTTTTTT. Its protein product is CASSFSRTGELFF.

This rearrangement joins TRBV5-1 to TRBJ2-7; 7 bases are shared with TRBD2. This CDR3 region has 14 residues. Per germline, CDR1 SGHRS and CDR2 YFSETQ. V gave up 0 bases and J gave up 6 bases; unmatched junction bases: 6. This CDR3 is CASSLGGLGGEQYF. The CDR3 region has the DNA TGCGCCAGCAGCTTGGGTGGACTAGGAGGCGAGCAGTACTTC.

This chain links TRBV14 with TRBJ2-5; 10 positions agree with TRBD1. The CDR3 has 13 amino acids. Germline values: CDR1 SGHDN, CDR2 FVKESK. Trimming at V came to 4 bases and at J to 5 bases, leaving 1 base not matched to a gene. In nucleotides, the CDR3 is TGTGCCAGCAGCCGGACAGGGGGGGAGACCCAGTACTTC. Its protein product is CASSRTGGETQYF.

The chain recombines TRBV24-1 with TRBJ2-7; 7 nucleotides align to TRBD2. The trim removed 6 bases at V and 3 bases at J, leaving 4 bases unmatched. Germline V gene data show CDR1 as KGHDR and CDR2 as SFDVKD. The CDR3 totals 13 residues. DNA for the CDR3: TGTGCCACCAGTCCCCCTAGCGGCTACGAGCAGTACTTC. Translating it yields CATSPPSGYEQYF.

The chain couples TRBV9 to TRBJ2-3; 7 positions match TRBD2. After removal of 3 bases from V and 5 bases from J, the junction contained 9 bases not matched to a gene. The CDR3 length is 15 residues. Germline CDR1 is SGDLS and CDR2 is YYNGEE. In nucleotides, the CDR3 is TGTGCCAGCAGCGCAGAGAGACTAGCAGAAGATACGCAGTATTTT. Translated, it gives CASSAERLAEDTQYF.

The J gene is TRBJ2-2, the V gene TRBV5-1; D is unclear. The CDR3 spans 16 residues. Trimming removed 0 bases at V and 0 bases at J, with 9 bases between. The germline V gene encodes CDR1 SGHRS and CDR2 YFSETQ. This CDR3 is CASSLVRGSNTGELFF. The CDR3 DNA is TGCGCCAGCAGCTTGGTGAGAGGATCGAACACCGGGGAGCTGTTTTTT.

V usage is TRBV3-1 (or the pseudogene TRBV3-2) and J usage is TRBJ1-2; a weak D match, TRBD1 (5 bases). V was shortened by 1 base and J by 7 bases, with 10 bases between the two germline ends. The germline V gene has CDR1 LGHDT and CDR2 YNNKEL (reference sequence). The CDR3 spans 13 residues. CDR3 in DNA: TGTGCCAGCAGCCAAGCGACAGTTACTGGCTACACCTTC. Translating it yields CASSQATVTGYTF.

The chain couples TRBV6-4 to TRBJ2-1; 8 bases fit TRBD2. With 3 bases clipped from V and 8 bases from J, the junction kept 9 bases outside the gene matches. The CDR3 sequence is 15 residues long. The germline V gene encodes CDR1 MRHNA and CDR2 SNTAGT. CDR3 coding DNA: TGTGCCAGCAGTGATCCCGGACTAGCTAGGGATGAGCAGTTCTTC. It codes for CASSDPGLARDEQFF.

J is TRBJ1-5 and V is TRBV2; tentative D call: TRBD1 (6 bases). Germline V lookup: CDR1 SNHLY, CDR2 FYNNEI. With 6 bases removed from V and 3 bases from J, the gap between germline ends came to 15 bases. The CDR3 covers 15 residues. CDR3 DNA sequence: TGTGCCAGCAGGGCCCGGACAGCTTACAATCAGCCCCAGCATTTT. Protein product: CASRARTAYNQPQHF.

The J gene is TRBJ2-7, the V gene TRBV5-1, with 8 positions matching TRBD1. The J segment lost 2 bases and the V segment lost 7 bases, leaving 14 bases of the junction unmatched. This CDR3 is 16 amino acids long. Germline lookup yields CDR1 SGHRS and CDR2 YFSETQ. This CDR3 reads CASGDRGTRDPYEQYF. CDR3 DNA sequence: TGCGCCAGCGGCGACAGGGGAACCAGGGACCCCTACGAGCAGTACTTC.

The J gene is TRBJ2-5, the V gene TRBV7-8; maybe TRBD2 (6 bases). The ends were cut back, 4 bases at V and 5 bases at J, with 17 bases in the middle. This CDR3 spans 15 amino acids. Germline V CDR1 and CDR2: SGHVS, FQNEAQ. CDR3: CASSSQTRVIETQYF. In DNA form, the CDR3 reads TGTGCCAGCAGCTCGCAGACTAGAGTAATTGAGACCCAGTACTTC.

V gene TRBV6-2 or TRBV6-3 combines with J gene TRBJ1-1; D remains ambiguous. V gave up 4 bases and J gave up 11 bases, with 14 bases separating them. This CDR3 contains 12 residues. Per germline, CDR1 MNHEY and CDR2 SVGEGT. The CDR3 loop reads CASSSVAPGAFF. CDR3 sequence (DNA): TGTGCCAGCAGTTCGGTGGCCCCGGGGGCTTTCTTT.

The CDR3 DNA sequence: TGTGCCATCGCCGGGACAGGGGAATACGAGCAGTACTTC. Its protein is CAIAGTGEYEQYF. V and J are TRBV10-3 and TRBJ2-7; 10 nucleotides align to TRBD1. Germline values: CDR1 ENHRY, CDR2 SYGVKD. The CDR3 runs to 13 residues. V lost 8 bases, J lost 4 bases, and 5 bases stayed unmatched.

This clone was counted between two and nine times. The CDR3 bases are TGTGCCAGCAGCTGGGGGCCGGGCTCCTCTTCCACCTACACCTTC. Its translation: CASSWGPGSSSTYTF. This chain connects TRBV5-4 to TRBJ1-2, with D maybe TRBD1 (6 bases). Trimming took 3 bases from V and 10 from J, leaving 22 bases between them. The CDR3 is made up of 15 amino acids. Germline lookup yields CDR1 SGHNT and CDR2 YYREEE (reference sequence).

The gene calls are TRBV27 and TRBJ1-1; tentative D call: TRBD1 (5 bases). V lost 3 bases and J 4 bases, leaving 15 bases between the germline ends. This CDR3 has 15 amino acids. Germline CDR1 reads MNHEY; CDR2 reads SMNVEV (reference sequence). CDR3 sequence: CASSFRGSGGTEAFF. The CDR3 DNA sequence: TGTGCCAGCAGTTTTCGGGGTTCGGGGGGCACTGAAGCTTTCTTT.

The chain couples TRBV29-1 to TRBJ2-7; D is perhaps TRBD1 (5 bases). The CDR3 spans 13 residues. V shed 2 bases and J shed 2 bases, with 10 bases lying between them. CDR1 SQVTM and CDR2 ANQGSEA come from the germline V gene. CDR3 loop: CSVETDTPYEQYF. CDR3 DNA sequence: TGCAGCGTTGAAACGGACACACCCTACGAGCAGTACTTC.

CDR3 protein: CASSESPGQGAAGELFF. The CDR3 DNA reads TGTGCCAGCAGTGAATCTCCGGGACAGGGGGCAGCCGGGGAGCTGTTTTTT. The chain is built from TRBV25-1 and TRBJ2-2; 12 bases are a match to TRBD1. The CDR3 is made up of 17 amino acids. V trimming: 1 base; J trimming: 6 bases; junction bases outside the gene matches: 6. Germline lookup yields CDR1 MGHDK and CDR2 SYGVNS. Full variable domain (rest looked up from reference TRBV25-1 and TRBJ2-2): EADIYQTPRYLVIGTGKKITLECSQTMGHDKMYWYQQDPGMELHLIHYSYGVNSTEKGDLSSESTVSRIRTEHFPLTLESARPSHTSQYLCASSESPGQGAAGELFFGEGSRLTVL.

The chain recombines TRBV5-4 with TRBJ2-2; TRBD2 might be the D (6 bases). The CDR3 is 16 residues long. With 2 bases removed from V and 3 bases from J, the gap between germline ends came to 14 bases. Germline V gene sequence: CDR1 SGHNT, CDR2 YYREEE (reference sequence). CDR3 protein: CASSLYPGLDTGELFF. For the CDR3, the DNA is TGTGCCAGCAGCTTATACCCGGGACTTGACACCGGGGAGCTGTTTTTT.

A single count supports this clone. The chain employs TRBV6-5 and TRBJ2-7, with D uncertain. The germline V gene has CDR1 MNHEY and CDR2 SVGAGI. The CDR3 is 11 amino acids. The V gene lost 6 bases and the J gene lost 7 bases, with 10 bases spanning the gap. The CDR3 is CASSKLGEQYF. The CDR3 nucleotides read TGTGCCAGCAGCAAACTCGGGGAGCAGTACTTC.

The chain combines TRBV24-1 with TRBJ2-1; 8 bases match TRBD2. Per the germline V gene, CDR1 is KGHDR and CDR2 is SFDVKD. The trim removed 3 bases at V and 7 bases at J, leaving 7 bases unmatched. The CDR3 has 15 amino acids. CDR3 nucleotide sequence: TGTGCCACCAGTGATATCGGGAGGGCCTTGAATGAGCAGTTCTTC. Protein sequence: CATSDIGRALNEQFF.

This clone was detected a few times. The rearrangement links TRBV6-5 to TRBJ2-7; TRBD2 matches at 9 bases. This CDR3 spans 15 amino acids. J was trimmed by 0 bases and V by 6 bases; bases with no gene match: 6. Germline CDR1 is MNHEY and CDR2 is SVGAGI. The CDR3 bases are TGTGCCAGCAGGGAGCTAGCGGGGAACTCCTACGAGCAGTACTTC. Its translation is CASRELAGNSYEQYF.

The rearrangement links TRBV7-2 to TRBJ2-7; 8 bases are shared with TRBD1. CDR3 length: 15 amino acids. The V gene end was trimmed by 6 bases and the J gene end by 0 bases; junction bases not matched to a gene: 7. Per the germline V gene, CDR1 is SGHTA and CDR2 is FQGNSA. Here the CDR3 DNA reads TGTGCCAGCAGATTTACAGGGGGGAGCTCCTACGAGCAGTACTTC. Its protein product is CASRFTGGSSYEQYF.

The V call is TRBV5-8, the J call TRBJ1-2, with D possibly TRBD1 on 5 matching bases. The germline CDR1 and CDR2 sequences are SGHTS and YDEGEE. The CDR3 totals 16 residues. The germline V and J ends were trimmed by 0 bases and 6 bases, with 18 bases remaining between them. CDR3 nucleotides: TGTGCCAGCAGCTTGGGACAGCGCGTAGGAAGCGATGGCTACACCTTC. Its translation is CASSLGQRVGSDGYTF.

This sequence joins TRBV12-3 or TRBV12-4 and TRBJ2-7, with 7 positions matching TRBD1. The CDR3 is made up of 12 amino acids. The J segment lost 7 bases and the V segment lost 8 bases, leaving 8 bases of the junction unmatched. In DNA form, the CDR3 reads TGTGCCAGCCGTACAGGGGCTGGGGAGCAGTACTTC. Its protein product is CASRTGAGEQYF.

The rearrangement links TRBV11-2 to TRBJ2-1, with a tentative D call TRBD2 (5 bases). The V gene lost 1 base and the J gene lost 3 bases, with 10 bases spanning the gap. CDR1 is SGHAT, CDR2 FQNNGV, per germline. The CDR3 length is 15 residues. The CDR3 reads CASSLGASFYNEQFF. CDR3 DNA: TGTGCCAGCAGCTTAGGTGCTAGCTTCTACAATGAGCAGTTCTTC.

The chain recombines TRBV7-9 with TRBJ1-1; D is perhaps TRBD1 (6 bases). CDR3 length: 15 amino acids. From germline, CDR1 is SEHNR and CDR2 FQNEAQ (reference sequence). V lost 4 bases and J lost 0, with 12 bases in between. The DNA of the CDR3 is TGTGCCAGCAGCTCAGGCAGGGGTATGAACACTGAAGCTTTCTTT. Its translation is CASSSGRGMNTEAFF.

The rearrangement links TRBV6-5 to TRBJ2-7; 7 nucleotides align to TRBD1. The CDR3 totals 15 residues. The ends lost 6 bases at V and 1 base at J; junction bases unmatched: 9. Germline assignment: CDR1 MNHEY and CDR2 SVGAGI. In nucleotides, the CDR3 is TGTGCCAGCAGCAGAGGGGGCGCCCAGTCCTACGAGCAGTACTTC. Amino acids: CASSRGGAQSYEQYF.

The chain joins TRBV19 to TRBJ1-3; TRBD1 might be the D (5 bases). Germline assignment: CDR1 LNHDA and CDR2 SQIVND (reference sequence). This CDR3 region has 17 residues. The ends were cut back, 5 bases at V and 0 bases at J, with 17 bases in the middle. In DNA form, the CDR3 reads TGTGCCAGTAGTCCCCAGGGACTGACGAGCTCTGGAAACACCATATATTTT. Encoded protein: CASSPQGLTSSGNTIYF. Full variable domain (missing parts from reference TRBV19 and TRBJ1-3): DGGITQSPKYLFRKEGQNVTLSCEQNLNHDAMYWYRQDPGQGLRLIYYSQIVNDFQKGDIAEGYSVSREKKESFPLTVTSAQKNPTAFYLCASSPQGLTSSGNTIYFGEGSWLTVV.

The J gene is TRBJ2-3, the V gene TRBV6-2 or TRBV6-3; tentative D call: TRBD2 (5 bases). Germline V gene lookup returns CDR1 MNHEY and CDR2 SVGEGT. The V and J ends lost 6 bases and 6 bases respectively, with 7 bases between them. The length of the CDR3 is 11 residues. This chain's CDR3 is CASSRRDTQYF. The CDR3, as DNA: TGTGCCAGCAGCAGGAGGGATACGCAGTATTTT.

The rearrangement uses TRBV11-3 and TRBJ2-4, with 8 bases matching TRBD2. The J segment lost 7 bases and the V segment lost 3 bases, leaving 8 bases of the junction unmatched. Germline values: CDR1 SGHNT, CDR2 YENEEA. This CDR3 is 15 amino acids long. CDR3 nucleotides: TGTGCCAGCAGCTTCGGGAGGGACTTCCGCAACATTCAGTACTTC. This codes for CASSFGRDFRNIQYF.